These 19 T cell receptor beta chains were all obtained from the same sample, sequenced in a study of early T cells in non-severe SARS-CoV-2 infection. From the 5' RACE reads, TCRdb called clonotypes with MiXCR, one entry per CDR3 protein. The table has 100,000 to 120,000 distinct CDR3 sequences, over 9.5% seen once. The material was whole blood, obtained at baseline. These receptors originate from an adult who was a healthcare worker with PCR-confirmed SARS-CoV-2 infection or an uninfected control (not recorded which).

This clonotype was detected a few times. The genes are TRBV12-3 or TRBV12-4 and TRBJ1-1; no clear D. The CDR3 sequence is 13 residues long. Trimming removed 5 bases from V and 8 bases from J, with 15 bases in between. In DNA, the CDR3 is TGTGCCAGCAGTCCGGCCTCTAGGAGGGAAGCTTTCTTT. Encoded protein: CASSPASRREAFF.

The chain couples TRBV3-1 to TRBJ1-2; possible D gene TRBD1, 6 bases. The CDR3 has 14 residues. CDR1 LGHDT and CDR2 YNNKEL come from the germline V gene (reference sequence). V lost 4 bases and J lost 8, with 17 bases in between. This CDR3 is CASSRGGHPAGYTF. As DNA, the CDR3 is TGTGCCAGCAGCCGTGGGGGACATCCGGCGGGCTACACCTTC.

This clonotype has a single count. J is TRBJ2-1 and V is TRBV29-1, with no clear D. Between the trimmed V and J ends, which lost 8 bases and 4 bases, there was a span of 9 bases. Germline V gene data show CDR1 as SQVTM and CDR2 as ANQGSEA. The CDR3 sequence is 11 residues long. Here the CDR3 DNA reads TGCAGCCCTTCCTATTACAATGAGCAGTTCTTC. It translates to CSPSYYNEQFF.

This clonotype has more than one count but fewer than ten. The chain combines TRBV4-1 with TRBJ2-3, with 11 bases fitting TRBD2. The V gene's germline CDR1 is MGHRA and CDR2 YSYEKL. Trimming cost V 0 bases and J 1 base; bases outside gene matches: 0. The CDR3 sequence is 16 residues long. CDR3 in amino acids: CASSQELAGGTDTQYF. Written as DNA, the CDR3 is TGCGCCAGCAGCCAAGAACTAGCGGGGGGCACAGATACGCAGTATTTT.

In its sample, this clonotype was seen many times. The V call is TRBV7-6, the J call TRBJ2-3; 11 bases agree with TRBD2. Per germline, CDR1 SGHVS and CDR2 FNYEAQ. Unmatched junction bases numbered 5, after V lost 4 bases and J lost 5 bases. The CDR3 covers 15 residues. The CDR3 here is CASSYSGGAGDTQYF. The CDR3 DNA sequence: TGTGCCAGCAGCTATAGCGGGGGGGCCGGAGATACGCAGTATTTT.

This clonotype was seen many times. The chain joins TRBV18 to TRBJ1-4, with 8 bases matching TRBD1. The CDR3 sequence is 13 residues long. CDR1 is KGHSH, CDR2 LQKENI, per germline. V gave up 6 bases and J gave up 8 bases; unmatched junction bases: 5. The CDR3 region is CASSGQGREKLFF. The CDR3 DNA follows: TGTGCCAGCTCCGGACAGGGACGAGAAAAACTGTTTTTT.

The chain combines TRBV30 with TRBJ1-2; 7 bases map to TRBD1. The CDR3 extends over 15 amino acids. The V gene end was trimmed by 5 bases and the J gene end by 0 bases; junction bases not matched to a gene: 9. CDR1 and CDR2 (germline): GTSNPN, SVGIG (reference sequence). DNA of the CDR3: TGTGCCTGGGGCACAGGGGCCCTAGCTAACTATGGCTACACCTTC. It specifies CAWGTGALANYGYTF.

Only a few counts were recorded for this clonotype. The CDR3 spells CSARDSLWQFF. In DNA form, the CDR3 reads TGCAGTGCTAGGGACTCACTGTGGCAGTTCTTC. This sequence joins TRBV20-1 and TRBJ2-1; a possible D gene is TRBD2 (5 bases). Germline lookup yields CDR1 DFQATT and CDR2 SNEGSKA (reference sequence). The length of the CDR3 is 11 residues. Trimming removed 3 bases at V and 12 bases at J, with 12 bases between.

The chain employs TRBV29-1 and TRBJ1-5; no firm D call. Germline V gene lookup returns CDR1 SQVTM and CDR2 ANQGSEA. The CDR3 consists of 11 residues. The CDR3 is CIRSAGQPQHF. The CDR3 region has the DNA TGCATCCGTTCGGCGGGACAGCCCCAGCATTTT.

This clonotype has ten or more counts. The gene calls are TRBV7-2 and TRBJ1-3; D unresolved. The germline V and J ends were trimmed by 2 bases and 2 bases, with 7 bases remaining between them. The CDR3 extends over 14 amino acids. Germline CDR1 SGHTA, CDR2 FQGNSA. CDR3 coding DNA: TGTGCCAGCAGCTTAACGGGTCCTGGAAACACCATATATTTT. Amino acid sequence: CASSLTGPGNTIYF.

The rearrangement links TRBV4-1 to TRBJ2-1, with TRBD1 matching over 7 bases. Germline-derived CDR1 and CDR2 are MGHRA and YSYEKL. This CDR3 is built from 16 residues. V lost 1 base to trimming and J lost 4 bases; unmatched junction nucleotides: 7. CDR3: CASSQVPRDSYNEQFF. The CDR3 bases are TGCGCCAGCAGCCAAGTTCCCCGGGACAGTTACAATGAGCAGTTCTTC.

V is TRBV4-1 and J is TRBJ1-2; no clear D gene. CDR1 is MGHRA and CDR2 is YSYEKL in the germline V gene. Trimming left V 4 bases short and J 4 bases short, with 16 bases between. The CDR3 covers 15 residues. CDR3 residues: CASSLSKDGSYGYTF. The CDR3 nucleotides read TGCGCCAGCAGCCTATCTAAGGACGGCTCCTATGGCTACACCTTC.

This clonotype was seen a handful of times. This sequence joins TRBV29-1 and TRBJ1-2, with TRBD1 as a possible D gene (6 bases). The length of the CDR3 is 10 residues. The V end lost 6 bases, the J end lost 12 bases, and 14 bases lay between the germline ends. The germline V gene encodes CDR1 SQVTM and CDR2 ANQGSEA. The CDR3 protein is CSVEGHYNTF. DNA of the CDR3: TGCAGCGTCGAGGGACATTATAACACCTTC.

This clonotype was found a few times. This chain links TRBV29-1 with TRBJ2-3, with unresolved D. The V and J ends lost 0 bases and 4 bases respectively, with 8 bases between them. Per germline, CDR1 SQVTM and CDR2 ANQGSEA. The CDR3 length is 13 residues. CDR3: CSVEEGSPDTQYF. The CDR3 nucleotides read TGCAGCGTTGAAGAGGGCTCTCCAGATACGCAGTATTTT.

The V call is TRBV18, the J call TRBJ2-2; TRBD1 aligns across 7 bases. Germline V gives CDR1 KGHSH, CDR2 LQKENI. Trimming cost V 3 bases and J 1 base; bases outside gene matches: 2. This CDR3 is built from 15 residues. This CDR3 reads CASSPGQRNTGELFF. The CDR3 DNA reads TGTGCCAGCTCACCGGGACAGAGGAACACCGGGGAGCTGTTTTTT. The variable domain in full, completed from reference TRBV18 and TRBJ2-2, reads NAGVMQNPRHLVRRRGQEARLRCSPMKGHSHVYWYRQLPEEGLKFMVYLQKENIIDESGMPKERFSAEFPKEGPSILRIQQVVRGDSAAYFCASSPGQRNTGELFFGEGSRLTVL.

In this sample, this clonotype turned up a few times. The chain is built from TRBV29-1 and TRBJ2-1, with unresolved D. The germline V gene has CDR1 SQVTM and CDR2 ANQGSEA. The CDR3 covers 11 residues. V was cut by 3 bases and J by 4 bases, with 4 bases left in between. In nucleotides, the CDR3 is TGCAGCGTTGACGTTTACAATGAGCAGTTCTTC. It is translated as CSVDVYNEQFF.

This clonotype has a handful of counts. The V call is TRBV5-1, the J call TRBJ1-1, with 9 nucleotides matching TRBD1. V lost 4 bases and J lost 0; bases outside the gene matches: 4. Per germline, CDR1 SGHRS and CDR2 YFSETQ. CDR3 length: 15 amino acids. Here the CDR3 reads CASSDGQGLNTEAFF. CDR3 bases: TGCGCCAGCAGCGATGGACAGGGGTTGAACACTGAAGCTTTCTTT.

This clonotype was counted between two and nine times. The gene calls are TRBV28 and TRBJ1-6; a possible D gene is TRBD1 (5 bases). Trimming stripped 5 bases from V and 9 bases from J, with 14 bases between. Germline V CDR1 and CDR2: MDHEN, SYDVKM. The CDR3 runs to 14 residues. CDR3 in DNA: TGTGCCAGCAGTACGATCGGGGGGAGTTCACCCCTCCACTTT. Protein product: CASSTIGGSSPLHF.

In this sample, this clonotype turned up a few times. The V and J genes are TRBV5-4 and TRBJ1-1; TRBD1 might be the D (6 bases). This CDR3 comprises 13 residues. Germline V lookup: CDR1 SGHNT, CDR2 YYREEE (reference sequence). V gave up 4 bases and J gave up 5 bases, with 12 bases separating them. CDR3 region: CASSNEGGTEAFF. DNA of the CDR3: TGTGCCAGCAGCAATGAGGGGGGAACTGAAGCTTTCTTT.